One T cell receptor beta chain is described in this entry. Its cognate antigen is unknown. This sample stems from a study of OX40 agonist ivuxolimab in advanced cancers. Overall study findings and caveats: The mean number of expanded clones was higher in CD8+ T cells than in CD4+.

The CDR3 is 13 residues long. The germline CDR1 and CDR2 sequences are SQVTM and ANQGSEA. V lost 6 bases and J 5 bases, leaving 17 bases between the germline ends. Sequenced by immunoSEQ multiplex PCR; TCRdb stores in-frame clones only, minus some. Among about 70,000 clones listed, 70% to 90% were seen once. The chain carries TRBV29-1 and TRBJ2-7, with D possibly being TRBD1 or TRBD2 (5 bases each). The TCR sequence derives from an adult with an advanced solid tumor such as melanoma, head and neck, liver or kidney cancer. This material consisted of CD4+ or CD8+ T cells sorted from blood, taken in a trial of the OX40 agonist ivuxolimab. The CDR3 DNA sequence: TGCAGCGTAGGGACCCCCGGCATGGACGAGCAGTACTTC. It specifies CSVGTPGMDEQYF.